The present entry profiles one TCR beta chain with its context. This clone has only one observation. Its antigen remains undetermined. No much larger clone exists at a distance of one base, and base qualities are not known. TCR CDR3 regions were amplified from genomic DNA by multiplex PCR using the deep immunoSEQ assay. For each cell subset, the extracted genomic DNA was distributed evenly across all wells of several immunoSEQ 96-well plates, and each plate served as one replicate. For sorted subsets, each replicate PCR was loaded with 200 ng genomic DNA, equivalent to approximately 27,000 T cell genomes. Purified libraries were measured with a Qubit 3.0 fluorometer, size-checked on a Bioanalyzer 2100, and measured again with the KAPA Library Quantification kit. A separate single-read 150-cycle Illumina NextSeq 550 flow cell was used to sequence each immunoSEQ 96-well plate. The authors' pipeline ran thus. Because only junctional sequences without quality scores were contained in the immunoSEQ output, filtering matching that applied to full-length reads could not be performed. Sequences were annotated with PyIR, a Python wrapper for IgBLAST v1.9, and V/J genes and CDR3 were assigned using IMGT germline references. Reads were removed for weak V/J assignments (E-value above 1e-6), missing CDR3, stop codons, out-of-frame junctions, or ambiguous translated residues. V3J clonotypes were defined as sequences sharing an identical inferred V gene, J gene, and CDR3 amino acid sequence. Percentage overlap between repertoires was computed as shared unique clonotypes divided by the size of the smaller repertoire. Repertoire richness was assessed with RTK rarefaction, the Chao1 estimator, and Recon v2.1 estimates of unobserved clonotypes. Generation probabilities were computed with OLGA for all TCRbeta clonotypes obtained by the gDNA method from four donors. This is the immuneACCESS table as TCRdb keeps it, with only in-frame sequences that have V and J called. A part of the clones is gone; compared with another copy, unresolved V genes explain less than half, and the rest is unexplained. V, J and clone size derive from that table, while D and trimming were established from the DNA sequence. For this sample there are under 2,000,000 clones; about 95% appear just once. The ten top clones hold around 1% of the sample.

Its CDR3 holds 16 amino acids, cysteine through phenylalanine. The retained sequence is limited to the CDR3, 48 bases, with the frame set at the first base. The germline V gene (reference sequence) specifies SEHNR as CDR1 and FQNEAQ as CDR2. Trimming accounts for 3 bases at V and 7 bases at J, while the number of junction bases matched to no gene is 11. This record belongs to a study of shared clonotypes between healthy human individuals (dated by TCRdb to between 2020 and 2021). Concerning the study at large: Two women and three men aged 18 to 49 years were included in the cohort. For each donor, CD4 naive and CD4 memory were each run on three plates, CD8 naive on two plates, and CD8 memory on one plate. The study deeply sequenced blood TCR repertoires of five healthy adults to estimate repertoire size and the extent of clonotype sharing between individuals. Libraries were prepared and TCR repertoires were sequenced by different laboratories using diverse techniques, in order to increase sequencing depth and limit assay-specific biases. Each donor's leukapheresis produced roughly between about 0.8 and 8.9 billion PBMCs. The research as a whole found: Pairwise subsampling led to the expectation that sequencing depth would affect the degree of clonotype sharing among donors. Rarefaction of sorted-subset datasets indicated incomplete sequencing despite the large sequencing depth. Naive subsets generally had larger estimated clonotype richness than memory subsets did. Because the study included only a small number of donors, the genetic and exposure-history diversity represented was limited. Sampling was limited to blood, and TCR repertoires in tissue likely differ from TCR repertoires in blood. Across a few donors, about 5.2% of naive CD4, roughly 3.5% of naive CD8, about 2% of memory CD4, and under 0.45% of memory CD8 clonotypes were shared. Compared with non-shared clonotypes, the clonotypes found in all four sorted-subset donors had higher generation probabilities.

CD8 naive samples consisted of CD45RO-negative cells that were positively selected for CCR7, yielding a CD45RA+CCR7+ population without TemRA cells. The donors were healthy, HIV-negative adults who had no recently reported acute infections or vaccinations. Every donor was a Caucasian adult living in Nashville, Tennessee, USA. After blood collection by leukapheresis, PBMCs were isolated using Ficoll-Histopaque density gradient centrifugation and then cryopreserved in the vapor phase of liquid nitrogen. Purity and quantity of every magnetically sorted T cell population were checked by analytical flow cytometry. Genomic DNA was isolated from every sorted fraction and measured by UV absorbance on a Nanodrop 2000c.

This receptor was taken from a man between 18 and 29 years old in good health. Material for sequencing was naive CD8+ T cells sorted from blood. Explained via the paper, the cell subset or site label denotes: CD45RA+CCR7+. This chain is built from TRBV7-9 and TRBJ2-1, and 8 junction bases match TRBD2. The CDR3 is CASSFYKAGARNEQFF. The base sequence is TGTGCCAGCAGCTTTTACAAAGCGGGAGCGAGGAATGAGCAGTTCTTC.